In its sample, the clone carrying this T cell receptor (beta chain) was seen once. This same CDR3 is encoded by further DNA sequences in the sample. This specimen comes from a study of blood T cell repertoires in COVID-19. Study at large: Acute-phase and convalescent COVID-19 samples originated in the United States, Italy and Spain. Sample material is recorded as cDNA or gDNA derived from T cells, B-cell-depleted T cells, or PBMCs.

Per the original data handling: Researchers report that nucleated cell counts were estimated from reference gene primer amplification. The data were produced by immunoSEQ multiplex PCR, yet TCRdb's version contains in-frame clones alone and is incomplete. The DNA gave D and trimming, while V, J and clone size come from that table. The repertoire holds around 85,000 clones, with 70% to 90% as singletons. Germline V CDR1 and CDR2: LGHDT, YNNKEL (reference sequence). The V end lost 1 base, the J end lost 3 bases, and 6 bases lay between the germline ends. CDR3 size: 13 residues. Material: peripheral blood. This TCR was sampled from a man aged 55 to 70 with acute or convalescent COVID-19. The J gene is TRBJ1-2, the V gene TRBV3-1 (or the pseudogene TRBV3-2), with D uncertain. CDR3 bases: TGTGCCAGCAGCCAAGTAACAGACTATGGCTACACCTTC. Its protein is CASSQVTDYGYTF.